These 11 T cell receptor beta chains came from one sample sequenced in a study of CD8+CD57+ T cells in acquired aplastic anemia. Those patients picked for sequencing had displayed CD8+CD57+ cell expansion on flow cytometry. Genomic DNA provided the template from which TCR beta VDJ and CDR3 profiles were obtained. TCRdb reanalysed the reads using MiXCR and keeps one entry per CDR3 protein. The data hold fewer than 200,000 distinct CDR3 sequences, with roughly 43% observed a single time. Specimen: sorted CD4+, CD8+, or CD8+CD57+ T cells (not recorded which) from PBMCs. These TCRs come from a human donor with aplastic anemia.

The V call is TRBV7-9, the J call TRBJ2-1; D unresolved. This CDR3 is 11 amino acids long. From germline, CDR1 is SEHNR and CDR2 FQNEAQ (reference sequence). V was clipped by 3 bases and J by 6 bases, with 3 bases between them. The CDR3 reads CASSFSNEQFF. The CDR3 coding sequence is TGTGCCAGCAGCTTTAGCAATGAGCAGTTCTTC.

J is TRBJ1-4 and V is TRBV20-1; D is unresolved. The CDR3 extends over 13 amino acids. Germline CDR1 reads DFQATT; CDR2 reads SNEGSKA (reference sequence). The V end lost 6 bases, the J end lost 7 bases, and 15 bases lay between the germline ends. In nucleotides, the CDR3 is TGCAGTGCCAGATCTGGGATTACTGAAAAACTGTTTTTT. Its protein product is CSARSGITEKLFF.

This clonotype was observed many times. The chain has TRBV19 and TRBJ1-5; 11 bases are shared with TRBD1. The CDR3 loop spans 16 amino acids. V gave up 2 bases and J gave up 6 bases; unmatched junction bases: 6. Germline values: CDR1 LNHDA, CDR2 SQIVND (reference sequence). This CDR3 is CASSIPSGQGGQPQHF. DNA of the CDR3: TGTGCCAGTAGTATACCATCGGGACAGGGGGGTCAGCCCCAGCATTTT. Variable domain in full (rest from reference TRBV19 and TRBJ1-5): DGGITQSPKYLFRKEGQNVTLSCEQNLNHDAMYWYRQDPGQGLRLIYYSQIVNDFQKGDIAEGYSVSREKKESFPLTVTSAQKNPTAFYLCASSIPSGQGGQPQHFGDGTRLSIL.

The CDR3 DNA is TGTGCCAGCAGCTTAACCGAGAATTCACCCCTCCACTTT. It specifies CASSLTENSPLHF. V and J are TRBV5-8 and TRBJ1-6; no clear D gene. Germline V CDR1 and CDR2: SGHTS, YDEGEE. The CDR3 has 13 amino acids. The V and J ends lost 2 bases and 7 bases respectively, with 7 bases between them. Full variable domain (outside the CDR3, taken from reference TRBV5-8 and TRBJ1-6): EAGVTQSPTHLIKTRGQQATLRCSPISGHTSVYWYQQALGLGLQFLLWYDEGEERNRGNFPPRFSGRQFPNYSSELNVNALELEDSALYLCASSLTENSPLHFGNGTRLTVT.

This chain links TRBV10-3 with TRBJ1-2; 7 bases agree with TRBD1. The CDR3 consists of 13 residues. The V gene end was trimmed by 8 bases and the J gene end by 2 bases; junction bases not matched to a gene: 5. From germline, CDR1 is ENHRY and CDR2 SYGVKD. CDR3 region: CAIPAQGNYGYTF. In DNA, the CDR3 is TGTGCCATCCCAGCACAGGGGAACTATGGCTACACCTTC.

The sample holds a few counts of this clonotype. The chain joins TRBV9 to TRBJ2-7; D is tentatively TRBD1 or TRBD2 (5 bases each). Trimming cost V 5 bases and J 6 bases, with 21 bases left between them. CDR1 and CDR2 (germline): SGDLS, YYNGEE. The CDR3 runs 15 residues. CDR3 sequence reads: CASRDPGWQGREQYF. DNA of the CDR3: TGTGCCAGCAGGGACCCGGGCTGGCAGGGACGCGAGCAGTACTTC.

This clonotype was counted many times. The CDR3 loop is CASSTSGWTGNNSPLHF. CDR3 coding DNA: TGTGCCAGCAGTACCTCTGGGTGGACGGGGAATAATTCACCCCTCCACTTT. V gene TRBV6-1 combines with J gene TRBJ1-6; no clear D gene. The CDR3 spans 17 residues. CDR1 and CDR2 (germline): MNHNS, SASEGT. Trimming took 5 bases from V and 5 from J, leaving 19 bases between them.

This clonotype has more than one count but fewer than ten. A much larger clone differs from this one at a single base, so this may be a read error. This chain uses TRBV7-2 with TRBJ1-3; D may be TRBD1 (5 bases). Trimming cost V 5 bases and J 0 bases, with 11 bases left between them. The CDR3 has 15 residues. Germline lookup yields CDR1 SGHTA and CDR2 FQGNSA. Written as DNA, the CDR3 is TGTGCCAGCAGCCTAGGACACAGCTCTGGAAACACCATATATTTT. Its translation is CASSLGHSSGNTIYF.

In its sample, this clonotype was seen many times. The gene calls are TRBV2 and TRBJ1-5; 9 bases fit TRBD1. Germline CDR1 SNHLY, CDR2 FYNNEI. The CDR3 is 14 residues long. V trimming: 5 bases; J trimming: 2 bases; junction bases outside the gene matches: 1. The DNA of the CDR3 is TGTGCCAGCAGTCGGGACAGGGGCAATCAGCCCCAGCATTTT. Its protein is CASSRDRGNQPQHF.

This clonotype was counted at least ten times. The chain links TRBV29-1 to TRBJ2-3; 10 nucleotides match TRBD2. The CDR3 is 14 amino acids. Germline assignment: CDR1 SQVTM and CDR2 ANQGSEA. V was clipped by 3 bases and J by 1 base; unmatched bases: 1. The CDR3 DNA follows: TGCAGCGTTGACCTAGCGGGGGGCACAGATACGCAGTATTTT. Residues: CSVDLAGGTDTQYF.

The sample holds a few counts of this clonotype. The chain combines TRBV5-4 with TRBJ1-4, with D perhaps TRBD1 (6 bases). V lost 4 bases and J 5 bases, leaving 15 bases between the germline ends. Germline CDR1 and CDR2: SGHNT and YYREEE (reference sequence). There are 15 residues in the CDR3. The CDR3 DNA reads TGTGCCAGCAGCCCTCTAGCGGGACAAAATGAAAAACTGTTTTTT. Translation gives CASSPLAGQNEKLFF.